This record covers a single TCR beta chain. Per the authors' pipeline: Nucleated cell number was recorded as an estimate derived from reference gene primer amplification. Assay: immunoSEQ multiplex PCR; the TCRdb copy retains only in-frame clones and omits some. Clone size and V and J calls were adopted from that table, with D and trimming inferred from the DNA. The sample has some 89,000 clones, more than 65% seen once. The sample is drawn from a study of blood T cell repertoires in COVID-19. Study-level background: Material from acute and convalescent COVID-19 was sourced from the United States, Italy and Spain. The cDNA or gDNA used as material had been derived from T cells, B-cell-depleted T cells, or PBMCs.

V gave up 3 bases and J gave up 0 bases, with 16 bases separating them. CDR1 is SGHNT, CDR2 YYREEE, per germline (reference sequence). This CDR3 comprises 16 residues. This chain joins TRBV5-4 and TRBJ2-7, with D perhaps TRBD2 (6 bases). The sequenced material came from peripheral blood. This clonotype was obtained from a man in his 60s with acute or convalescent COVID-19. The CDR3 DNA is TGTGCCAGCAGCTCCCCGGGGGAGCGCAGCTCCTACGAGCAGTACTTC. Its protein is CASSSPGERSSYEQYF.